This T cell receptor (beta chain) was retrieved from a study of CD8+ T cells in alopecia areata. Study-wide results and limits: Greater clonality was observed in lesional scalp samples, especially alopecia totalis/universalis, versus normal scalp. Sequencing of scalp samples also captures resident alphabeta T cells of normal skin.

With 4 bases clipped from V and 5 bases from J, the junction kept 20 bases outside the gene matches. The CDR3 runs 21 residues. Germline V gene lookup returns CDR1 SGDLS and CDR2 YYNGEE. RNA was extracted and reverse transcribed into cDNA as the sequencing template. Assay used: immunoSEQ multiplex PCR; TCRdb lists only in-frame clones, some missing. The sample records 110,000 or so clones, around 59% being singletons. A note on this clone: Its specificity is unknown.

This sequence joins TRBV9 and TRBJ2-6, with 11 bases fitting TRBD2. The specimen sequenced was CD8+ T cells sorted from blood. The clonotype was recovered from a human donor in good health. Here the CDR3 reads CASSPHAFPPGLAARANVLTF. In DNA form, the CDR3 reads TGTGCCAGCAGCCCCCATGCGTTTCCGCCGGGACTAGCGGCTCGGGCCAACGTCCTGACTTTC.